This T cell receptor beta chain was documented in a study of T cells in Graves' hyperthyroidism and ophthalmopathy. At the level of the study: Peripheral blood samples were taken at initial diagnosis, prior to any treatment.

TCR beta CDR3 regions were amplified from RNA transcripts. First-round RT-PCR with HTBI primers amplified the TCR CDR3 region. TCRdb re-called the multiplex PCR reads through MiXCR, storing one row per CDR3 protein. The sample lists hundreds of thousands of distinct CDR3 sequences; 15% to 19% were seen once. Out of over 9 ml of fresh peripheral blood came the PBMCs. Findings of the study overall: Blood also carried most thyroid clonotypes expanded above 0.001. Model-based prediction identified ophthalmopathy a median about 7 months prior to its onset.

Comments on this clonotype: The antigen remains unidentified.

Between the trimmed V and J ends, which lost 4 bases and 2 bases, there was a span of 14 bases. This CDR3 has 15 amino acids. Germline V lookup: CDR1 MDHEN, CDR2 SYDVKM. The J gene is TRBJ1-1, the V gene TRBV28; TRBD1 might be the D (6 bases). Sequencing input: blood. This sequence originates from a woman younger than 35 with Graves' hyperthyroidism. The DNA of the CDR3 is TGTGCCAGCAGTTCACCGCTCAGGGGAAACACTGAAGCTTTCTTT. It yields the protein CASSSPLRGNTEAFF.